The rows below give T cell receptor beta chains drawn from one sample of a study of CD8 T cells in Susac syndrome. TCRdb itself ran the immunoSEQ multiplex PCR reads through MiXCR, one entry per CDR3 protein. In the table there are approximately 110,000 distinct CDR3 sequences, 90% to 96% of which are singletons. Input material: CD4+ T cells from PBMCs. Receptors originate from a human donor in good health. Both conserved end residues are part of each CDR3. Fields, in order: V gene, D gene, CDR3 protein. D genes are given only for firm matches.

TRBV3-1 TRBD2 CASSQVAGGVNEQFF
TRBV2 TRBD1 CASRDRGTSGANVLTF
TRBV6-1 TRBD1 CASSRTGLGAKNIQYF
TRBV9 - CASSLRDHEQYF
TRBV12-3/TRBV12-4 TRBD1 CASSRYGTENTGELFF
TRBV9 - CASSVAGTSTGELFF
TRBV5-1 TRBD1 CASRQGMSNEQFF
TRBV2 - CASSEEPRVGQPQHF
TRBV29-1 - CSVDRATDTQYF
TRBV4-3 - CASSQRQDYEQYF
TRBV12-3/TRBV12-4 - CASTRRGANYEQYF
TRBV20-1 TRBD1 CSARDRTGEGGYTF
TRBV9 TRBD2 CASSVSPRGLAGDEQYF
TRBV3-1 TRBD1 CASSRRDRVHLTDTQYF
TRBV7-3 - CASSLRGRGETQYF
TRBV20-1 - CSARFLTGELFF
TRBV28 - CASSLLRLRTKPNTEAFF
TRBV20-1 TRBD1 CSATPGQVMQETQYF
TRBV10-3 - CAISESMTNTGELFF
TRBV7-2 TRBD2 CASSTGGFEQYF
TRBV5-4 - CASSSQEGAKNIQYF